The source of this T cell receptor (beta chain) is a study of shared clonotypes between healthy human individuals. Germline V lookup: CDR1 SNHLY, CDR2 FYNNEI. This CDR3 comprises 16 residues. V was trimmed by 3 bases and J by 2 bases, leaving 14 bases between them. TCRdb's table, derived via immunoSEQ multiplex PCR, lists solely in-frame clones and lacks some. This table holds about 2.2 million clones, approximately 94% found once. Naive-designated CD8 cells lacked CD45RO, were positively enriched for CCR7, and omitted terminally differentiated effector memory CD45RA+ cells. This TCR was sampled from a young man in good health. Some clones in this sample may be carry-over from other donors' samples. The sample taken for sequencing was naive CD8+ T cells from PBMCs. This chain uses TRBV2 with TRBJ1-3; D call uncertain. The chain's CDR3 is CASSDLRIGPGNTIYF. The DNA for the CDR3 is TGTGCCAGCAGTGACTTACGTATTGGGCCTGGAAACACCATATATTTT.